This T cell receptor (beta chain) was recorded in a study of OX40 agonist ivuxolimab in advanced cancers. The study, taken as a whole, reports: Clonal expansion from baseline to week 6 occurred in both CD4+ and CD8+ T cells.

Points on this clone: The target antigen is unknown.

Here immunoSEQ multiplex PCR was the method, and the copy in TCRdb shows in-frame clones only, minus some. The sample holds about 58,000 clones, roughly 77% seen once. Trimming cost V 5 bases and J 1 base, with 8 bases left between them. This CDR3 is built from 14 residues. Germline lookup yields CDR1 SGHAT and CDR2 FQDESV (reference sequence). This specimen was CD4+ or CD8+ T cells sorted from blood, taken in a trial of the OX40 agonist ivuxolimab. The chain joins TRBV11-1 to TRBJ2-2; D is undetermined. This sequence originates from an adult with an advanced solid tumor such as melanoma, head and neck, liver or kidney cancer. The CDR3 region has the DNA TGTGCCAGCAGCGTCAGTTTGAACACCGGGGAGCTGTTTTTT. Encoded protein: CASSVSLNTGELFF.